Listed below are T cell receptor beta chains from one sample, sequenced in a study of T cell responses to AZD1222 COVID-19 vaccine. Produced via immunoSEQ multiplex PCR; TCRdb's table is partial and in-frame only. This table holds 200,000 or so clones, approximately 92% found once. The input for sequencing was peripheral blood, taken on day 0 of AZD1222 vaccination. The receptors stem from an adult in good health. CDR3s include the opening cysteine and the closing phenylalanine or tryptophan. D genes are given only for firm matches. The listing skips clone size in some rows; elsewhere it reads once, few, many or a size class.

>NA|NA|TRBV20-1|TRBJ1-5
TGCAGTGCTAGTAAGGGAAGCAGGACTCAGCCCCAGCATTTT
CSASKGSRTQPQHF
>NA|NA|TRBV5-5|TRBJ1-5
TGTGCCAGCAGCTTGGAAGGGATGAGCAATCAGCCCCAGCATTTT
CASSLEGMSNQPQHF
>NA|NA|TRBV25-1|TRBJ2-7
TGTGCCAGCAGTGAAATATACAGGGCCTACGAGCAGTACTTC
CASSEIYRAYEQYF
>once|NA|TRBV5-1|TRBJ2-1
TGCGCCAGCAGCTTGCAGGGGCCATACAATGAGCAGTTCTTC
CASSLQGPYNEQFF
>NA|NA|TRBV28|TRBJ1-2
TGTGCCAGCAGTCCCCGACCCTCAAGGAACTATGGCTACACCTTC
CASSPRPSRNYGYTF
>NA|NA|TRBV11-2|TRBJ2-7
TGTGCCAGCAGCCCCATTAGCAGGTACGAGCAGTACTTC
CASSPISRYEQYF
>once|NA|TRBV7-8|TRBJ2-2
TGTGCCAGCAGCCAAAACCAGAGAGCCCAACGCACCGGGGAGCTGTTTTTT
CASSQNQRAQRTGELFF
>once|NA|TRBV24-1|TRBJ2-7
TGTGCCACCAGTGATTCTTTGGGAAACGAGCAGTACTTC
CATSDSLGNEQYF
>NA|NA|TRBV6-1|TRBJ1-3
TGTGCCAGCAGTGAATACGTACTAGCGTCTGGAAACACCATATATTTT
CASSEYVLASGNTIYF
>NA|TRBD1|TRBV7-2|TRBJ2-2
TGTGCCAGCAGCTTCGGGACAGCCCGCGCCGGGGAGCTGTTTTTT
CASSFGTARAGELFF
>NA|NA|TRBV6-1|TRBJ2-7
TGTGCCAGCAGTGATCTCGGACAATACGAGCAGTACTTC
CASSDLGQYEQYF
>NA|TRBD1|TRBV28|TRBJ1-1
TGTGCCAGCAGTTACGACAGGGCCAAGGTCACTGAAGCTTTCTTT
CASSYDRAKVTEAFF
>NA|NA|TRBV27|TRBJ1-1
TGTGCCAGCAGAATTGCTGGTAAGAACACTGAAGCTTTCTTT
CASRIAGKNTEAFF
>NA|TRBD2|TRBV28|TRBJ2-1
TGTGCCAGCAGTTTTGCGGGGGGCGGAGATGAGCAGTTCTTC
CASSFAGGGDEQFF
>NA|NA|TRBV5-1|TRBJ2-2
TGCGCCAGCAGCCCCGGGTTCGAGCGCGGGGAGCTGTTTTTT
CASSPGFERGELFF
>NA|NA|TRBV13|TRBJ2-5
TGTGCCAGCAGCGCAGCTCAGTCCCAAGAGACCCAGTACTTC
CASSAAQSQETQYF
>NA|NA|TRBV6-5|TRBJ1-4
TGTGCCAGCAGTCAGGGAATTGAAAAACTGTTTTTT
CASSQGIEKLFF
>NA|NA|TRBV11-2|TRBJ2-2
TGTGCCAGCAGCTTAGTGGGGGGTAGGACCGGGGAGCTGTTTTTT
CASSLVGGRTGELFF
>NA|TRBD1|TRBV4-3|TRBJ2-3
TGCGCCAGCAGCCAAGGGACAGGACCTTCCACAGTTACGCAGTATTTT
CASSQGTGPSTVTQYF
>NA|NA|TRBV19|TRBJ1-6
TGTGCCAGTAGTATTGCACCATATACTGGGAGAATTAATTCACCCCTCCACTTT
CASSIAPYTGRINSPLHF
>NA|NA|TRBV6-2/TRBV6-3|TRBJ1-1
TGTGCCAGCAGTCTGCGGGGGTTAACGACTGAAGCTTTCTTT
CASSLRGLTTEAFF
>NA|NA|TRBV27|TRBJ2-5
TGTGCCAGCAGGGAAGGTGTACAAGAGACCCAGTACTTC
CASREGVQETQYF
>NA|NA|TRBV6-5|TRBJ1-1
TGTGCCAGCAGTTCAGTTGGCAGGGGGAACACTGAAGCTTTCTTT
CASSSVGRGNTEAFF
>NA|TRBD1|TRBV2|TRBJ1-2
TGTGCCAGCAGTGGGGACAGGGGAATCTATGGCTACACCTTC
CASSGDRGIYGYTF